This entry lists 21 T cell receptor beta chains sequenced from one sample in a study of spatial heterogeneity in lung cancer. The study's findings and limits: Counts of expanded intratumoral alpha and beta TCRs tracked tumor mutation counts.

TCRdb reanalysed the 5' RACE reads using MiXCR and keeps one entry per CDR3 protein. The sample holds 17,000 or so distinct CDR3 sequences, roughly 6.2% seen once. Time point indicated: sample taken at primary tumor resection. Their recognized antigens are unknown. Sequenced here: lung tumor tissue, sampled at surgery. All receptors derive from a male donor with early-stage non-small cell lung cancer.

This clonotype was counted ten times or more. This rearrangement joins TRBV20-1 to TRBJ2-7; D not certain. Trimming took off 6 bases at V and 5 bases at J, with 11 bases between the two ends. Germline CDR1 and CDR2: DFQATT and SNEGSKA (reference sequence). The CDR3 has 11 amino acids. CDR3 DNA sequence: TGCAGTGCCCCCACCATACACGAGCAGTACTTC. Protein product: CSAPTIHEQYF.

This clonotype was observed at least ten times. The chain couples TRBV4-1 to TRBJ2-2, with D hard to call. The CDR3 extends over 17 amino acids. Trimming removed 1 base at V and 5 bases at J, with 17 bases between. In germline, CDR1 is MGHRA, CDR2 YSYEKL. The CDR3, as DNA: TGCGCCAGCAGCCAAGTTCCCCTTTCTAGATATACCGGGGAGCTGTTTTTT. It specifies CASSQVPLSRYTGELFF.

In its sample, this clonotype ranks as medium-sized (0.01 to 0.1%). The chain is built from TRBV7-9 and TRBJ2-1, with D tentatively TRBD2 (5 bases). Germline loops: CDR1 SEHNR, CDR2 FQNEAQ (reference sequence). The length of the CDR3 is 11 residues. Deletions cut 5 bases from V and 9 bases from J, with 8 bases between. This CDR3 reads CASSPEGEQFF. The DNA of the CDR3 is TGTGCCAGCAGCCCCGAGGGTGAGCAGTTCTTC.

This clonotype was seen a few times. The chain has TRBV4-2 and TRBJ2-5; 12 nucleotides line up with TRBD2. The CDR3 covers 16 residues. The V segment lost 1 base and the J segment 3 bases; nucleotides outside the gene matches: 3. CDR1 and CDR2 (germline): LGHNA, YNFKEQ. CDR3 in DNA: TGTGCCAGCAGCCAAGTACTAGCGGGGGGCAAAGAGACCCAGTACTTC. Protein product: CASSQVLAGGKETQYF.

This clonotype was seen ten or more times. The chain carries TRBV3-1 and TRBJ2-3; possibly TRBD2 for D (6 bases). Trimming stripped 0 bases from V and 1 base from J, with 14 bases between. From germline, CDR1 is LGHDT and CDR2 YNNKEL (reference sequence). There are 17 residues in the CDR3. The CDR3 loop reads CASSQETASDRTDTQYF. The DNA of the CDR3 is TGTGCCAGCAGCCAAGAGACGGCTAGCGATCGCACAGATACGCAGTATTTT.

This clonotype was seen at least ten times. This sequence joins TRBV12-3 or TRBV12-4 and TRBJ2-1; TRBD2 matches at 9 bases. The junction had 9 bases not matched to a gene; V was cut back by 7 bases and J by 5 bases. The CDR3 covers 15 residues. The CDR3 DNA sequence: TGTGCCAGCACTCTAAGGTCTAGCGGGGACAATGAGCAGTTCTTC. It codes for CASTLRSSGDNEQFF.

The chain is built from TRBV2 and TRBJ1-1; D is uncertain. Trimming shortened V by 6 bases and J by 0 bases, and 2 bases separated the two germline ends. The germline CDR1 and CDR2 sequences are SNHLY and FYNNEI. The length of the CDR3 is 11 residues. DNA for the CDR3: TGTGCCAGCAGGGTGAACACTGAAGCTTTCTTT. Residues: CASRVNTEAFF.

At least ten counts were recorded for this clonotype. V usage is TRBV3-1 and J usage is TRBJ2-1; 7 positions agree with TRBD2. J was trimmed by 12 bases and V by 0 bases; bases with no gene match: 14. The CDR3 runs 16 residues. Germline-derived CDR1 and CDR2 are LGHDT and YNNKEL (reference sequence). CDR3 region: CASSQEAAAGVIGQFF. The CDR3 nucleotides read TGTGCCAGCAGCCAAGAGGCGGCTGCGGGGGTGATCGGGCAGTTCTTC.

In this sample, this clonotype turned up many times. The V call is TRBV7-9, the J call TRBJ2-3; tentative D call: TRBD2 (6 bases). CDR3 length equals 14 residues. From germline, CDR1 is SEHNR and CDR2 FQNEAQ (reference sequence). V lost 2 bases and J lost 2, with 8 bases in between. The CDR3 protein is CASSLSSATDTQYF. CDR3 nucleotides: TGTGCCAGCAGCTTATCTAGCGCCACAGATACGCAGTATTTT.

This clonotype was seen many times. The chain joins TRBV6-2 or TRBV6-3 to TRBJ2-1, with no clear D. Germline V gives CDR1 MNHEY, CDR2 SVGEGT. V lost 2 bases and J lost 15, with 17 bases in between. This CDR3 contains 13 residues. In DNA form, the CDR3 reads TGTGCCAGCAGTTACGGTTTTTGGTCGTCGGGGTTCTTC. Its translation is CASSYGFWSSGFF.

This sequence joins TRBV28 and TRBJ2-1; 10 nucleotides match TRBD2. J gave up 8 bases and V 2 bases, and 12 bases lay outside the gene matches. Germline CDR1 reads MDHEN; CDR2 reads SYDVKM. The length of the CDR3 is 17 residues. CDR3 sequence: CASSLAGVAGGGDEQFF. Written as DNA, the CDR3 is TGTGCCAGCAGTTTAGCTGGGGTAGCGGGAGGAGGGGATGAGCAGTTCTTC.

The chain recombines TRBV28 with TRBJ2-4; tentative D call: TRBD2 (6 bases). V was clipped by 1 base and J by 5 bases, with 9 bases between them. CDR3 length: 14 residues. Germline V lookup: CDR1 MDHEN, CDR2 SYDVKM. The DNA for the CDR3 is TGTGCCAGCAGTTTATCGGGACTCCAAAACATTCAGTACTTC. Amino acid sequence: CASSLSGLQNIQYF.

This clonotype was found many times. The chain carries TRBV5-1 and TRBJ2-7; 7 bases are a match to TRBD2. CDR3 length: 15 amino acids. Germline V lookup: CDR1 SGHRS, CDR2 YFSETQ. V shed 0 bases and J 5 bases; nucleotides not matched to a gene: 8. This CDR3 reads CASSLEGREFDEQYF. The CDR3 region has the DNA TGCGCCAGCAGCTTGGAAGGGCGGGAGTTCGACGAGCAGTACTTC.

The chain is built from TRBV20-1 and TRBJ2-5; a weak D match, TRBD2 (5 bases). Germline CDR1 is DFQATT and CDR2 is SNEGSKA (reference sequence). The CDR3 covers 14 residues. The germline V and J ends were trimmed by 0 bases and 5 bases, with 13 bases remaining between them. CDR3 coding DNA: TGCAGTGCTAGAGATAGGGCTAGCAGCGAGACCCAGTACTTC. Translation gives CSARDRASSETQYF.

To note about this clonotype: A much larger clone differs from this one at a single base, so this may be a read error. Because the CDR3 is missing its conserved closing phenylalanine or tryptophan, this is likely a read error. The chain employs TRBV6-6 and TRBJ1-6; D not resolved. Trimming took off 5 bases at V and 2 bases at J, with 10 bases between the two ends. In germline, CDR1 is MNHNY, CDR2 SVGAGI (reference sequence). The CDR3 length is 15 residues. The CDR3 region is CASSKISTYNSPLHL. The CDR3 DNA is TGTGCCAGCAGTAAGATTAGCACCTATAATTCACCCCTCCACTTA.

This clonotype came up a few times. J is TRBJ2-1 and V is TRBV6-5, with 8 bases identical to TRBD2. V was clipped by 0 bases and J by 10 bases; unmatched bases: 8. The germline CDR1 and CDR2 sequences are MNHEY and SVGAGI. CDR3 length: 15 residues. DNA of the CDR3: TGTGCCAGCAGTTACTCCGGGAGGGAGAGGGTGGAGCAGTTCTTC. This translates into CASSYSGRERVEQFF.

This clonotype showed up many times. The rearrangement links TRBV3-1 to TRBJ2-7; 10 nucleotides match TRBD2. Germline V gene lookup returns CDR1 LGHDT and CDR2 YNNKEL (reference sequence). The V gene end was trimmed by 2 bases and the J gene end by 3 bases; junction bases not matched to a gene: 7. CDR3 length: 16 residues. CDR3 sequence reads: CASSQTILAGVYEQYF. For the CDR3, the DNA is TGTGCCAGCAGCCAAACAATCCTAGCGGGAGTCTACGAGCAGTACTTC.

The gene calls are TRBV5-1 and TRBJ2-7, with a possible D match to TRBD1 (6 bases). The CDR3 is 16 residues long. V was trimmed by 4 bases and J by 0 bases, leaving 17 bases between them. In germline, CDR1 is SGHRS, CDR2 YFSETQ. The CDR3 loop is CASSPTGTASSYEQYF. DNA of the CDR3: TGCGCCAGCAGCCCCACAGGGACGGCTAGCTCCTACGAGCAGTACTTC.

This clonotype appeared many times. In nucleotides, the CDR3 is TGCAGTGCTAAGGAAGGACTAGCGGGAGCGAAGACCCAGTACTTC. It is translated as CSAKEGLAGAKTQYF. The chain uses TRBV20-1 and TRBJ2-5, with TRBD2 matching over 13 bases. Trimming removed 4 bases from V and 6 bases from J; junction bases left unmatched: 8. Germline CDR1 reads DFQATT; CDR2 reads SNEGSKA (reference sequence). The CDR3 spans 15 residues.

This clonotype was observed at least ten times. The chain joins TRBV7-6 to TRBJ2-1; D may be TRBD1 (6 bases). The germline V gene has CDR1 SGHVS and CDR2 FNYEAQ. CDR3 length equals 14 residues. V shed 4 bases and J shed 6 bases, with 13 bases lying between them. CDR3 sequence: CASSSTTGFNEQFF. The CDR3 region has the DNA TGTGCCAGCAGCTCCACGACAGGTTTCAATGAGCAGTTCTTC.

This clonotype was picked up many times. Written as DNA, the CDR3 is TGTGCCAGCAGCTTAGATGCTGCAGGTACTGAAGCTTTCTTT. Translated, it gives CASSLDAAGTEAFF. This sequence joins TRBV7-9 and TRBJ1-1; D gene ambiguous. The germline V gene encodes CDR1 SEHNR and CDR2 FQNEAQ (reference sequence). With 1 base removed from V and 5 bases from J, the gap between germline ends came to 11 bases. The CDR3 is made up of 14 amino acids.